This T cell receptor (beta chain) was captured by sequencing in a study of T cell repertoires in cytomegalovirus infection. From germline, CDR1 is SGHTA and CDR2 FQGNSA. The CDR3 length is 15 residues. With 5 bases clipped from V and 4 bases from J, the junction kept 10 bases outside the gene matches. Study-level findings and limits: Identification of carriers of CMV plus the relevant HLA was performed using cumulative public TCR beta family frequency.

TCRdb called the reads again in MiXCR, with one record for every CDR3 protein. The sample has 300,000 to 400,000 distinct CDR3 sequences, 15% to 20% seen once. This clonotype was observed many times. Antigen unknown. The chain links TRBV7-2 to TRBJ2-5; 7 bases agree with TRBD2. This TCR derives from a human donor in good health (CMV status not recorded). Some clones in this sample may be carry-over from other donors' samples. The sequenced material came from PBMCs. For the CDR3, the DNA is TGTGCCAGCAGCCAACAACTAGCGTCGCGAGAGACCCAGTACTTC. Amino acid sequence: CASSQQLASRETQYF.